This TCR beta chain originates from a study of graft-versus-host responses after intestinal transplantation. About this clone itself: Its antigen is currently unknown.

The length of the CDR3 is 16 residues. Germline CDR1 is MGHRA and CDR2 is YSYEKL. V was pared by 3 bases and J by 0 bases, with 6 bases of the junction left unmatched. Generated by immunoSEQ multiplex PCR, the TCRdb table keeps only in-frame clones and is missing some. This table holds more than 95,000 clones, around 90% found once. Study findings and constraints: GvH clones were identified in recipient marrow, with some first appearing in ileum or blood.

The genes are TRBV4-1 and TRBJ2-3; 7 positions agree with TRBD2. Specimen: unstimulated CD4+ T cells sorted from spleen or lymph node cells, collected before intestinal transplant. The TCR was taken from a human donor who received an intestinal transplant. CDR3 coding DNA: TGCGCCAGCAGCCACCCTGGGAGGGTTAGCACAGATACGCAGTATTTT. Translation: CASSHPGRVSTDTQYF.